The T cell receptor beta chain described here comes from a study of blood T cells in healthy people across ages. Study-level points and caveats: No one knew whether donors had CMV, which possibly confounded expanded clonotype changes.

The use of a sample-barcoded 5' primer and a J-beta primer mix characterized a second PCR of roughly 7 to 11 cycles. TCRdb analysed the 5' RACE reads with MiXCR anew, one entry per CDR3 protein. The sample records roughly 1.6 million distinct CDR3 sequences, around 36% being singletons. In the case of this clonotype: Its antigen is currently unknown.

In germline, CDR1 is ENHRY, CDR2 SYGVKD. Trimming stripped 3 bases from V and 6 bases from J, with 19 bases between. The CDR3 has 16 amino acids. The clonotype originates from a woman in her thirties in good health. The rearrangement links TRBV10-3 to TRBJ2-3; D is ambiguous. Material for sequencing was blood. CDR3 sequence reads: CAISDSGLRAGDTQYF. The CDR3 nucleotides read TGTGCCATCAGTGATAGTGGCTTACGGGCTGGGGATACGCAGTATTTT.